These 18 T cell receptor beta chains came from one sample sequenced in a study of CD8+ T cells in alopecia areata. Reverse transcription of extracted RNA yielded cDNA, which provided the sequencing template. Produced via immunoSEQ multiplex PCR; TCRdb's table is partial and in-frame only. Of approximately 130,000 clones in the sample, around 63% were seen once. As to treatment: oral pan-JAK inhibitor, 5-10 mg twice daily. Specimen: CD4+ T cells sorted from blood, collected at week 4, from a patient treated with tofacitinib. The receptors derive from a human donor with alopecia areata.

This clone was detected only once. The rearrangement uses TRBV29-1 and TRBJ2-3; TRBD1 aligns across 7 bases. This CDR3 spans 13 amino acids. Germline V gives CDR1 SQVTM, CDR2 ANQGSEA. This CDR3 reads CSSEGARTDTQYF. The CDR3 DNA sequence: TGCAGTTCCGAGGGGGCCCGCACAGATACGCAGTATTTT.

The genes are TRBV5-1 and TRBJ1-2, with 8 bases lining up with TRBD1. The CDR3 spans 15 residues. Germline CDR1 reads SGHRS; CDR2 reads YFSETQ. The ends lost 4 bases at V and 7 bases at J; junction bases unmatched: 12. The CDR3 reads CASSRSQGGSSGYTF. As DNA, the CDR3 is TGCGCCAGCAGCAGGTCACAGGGGGGATCTAGTGGCTACACCTTC.

This clone was seen a handful of times. V usage is TRBV7-9 and J usage is TRBJ2-5, with D perhaps TRBD1 or TRBD2 (5 bases each). The length of the CDR3 is 14 residues. V shed 6 bases and J shed 5 bases, with 16 bases lying between them. CDR1 SEHNR and CDR2 FQNEAQ come from the germline V gene (reference sequence). This CDR3 reads CASSLGPPGETQYF. DNA for the CDR3: TGTGCCAGCAGTCTGGGACCGCCCGGGGAGACCCAGTACTTC.

The genes are TRBV7-2 and TRBJ2-7, with D maybe TRBD1 (5 bases). The CDR3 runs to 13 residues. V dropped 5 bases and J dropped 6 bases, with 14 bases sitting between them. Looked up from germline, CDR1 is SGHTA and CDR2 is FQGNSA. The CDR3 protein is CASSPGQGGEQYF. The CDR3 nucleotides read TGTGCCAGCAGCCCCGGCCAGGGTGGCGAGCAGTACTTC.

This rearrangement joins TRBV4-3 to TRBJ1-5; TRBD1 is a possible D gene (6 bases). Trimming removed 0 bases at V and 7 bases at J, with 13 bases between. The V gene's germline CDR1 is LGHNA and CDR2 YSLEER. This CDR3 is 15 amino acids long. The CDR3 DNA follows: TGCGCCAGCAGCCAAGACGAGGGGGGGAGGCAGCCCCAGCATTTT. Translation: CASSQDEGGRQPQHF.

This clone occurred a few times. The chain links TRBV2 to TRBJ1-2; 7 bases line up with TRBD1. Germline V gene sequence: CDR1 SNHLY, CDR2 FYNNEI. Trimming at V came to 1 base and at J to 7 bases, leaving 9 bases not matched to a gene. CDR3 length: 15 amino acids. The CDR3: CASSEEGTAYRGYTF. CDR3 coding DNA: TGTGCCAGCAGTGAAGAAGGGACAGCCTATCGTGGCTACACCTTC.

The chain couples TRBV19 to TRBJ1-1; TRBD1 aligns across 8 bases. CDR3 size: 15 residues. Germline V gene sequence: CDR1 LNHDA, CDR2 SQIVND (reference sequence). V shed 5 bases and J 0 bases; nucleotides not matched to a gene: 5. The CDR3 spells CASSLRDRMNTEAFF. In DNA, the CDR3 is TGTGCCAGTAGTCTCCGGGACAGGATGAACACTGAAGCTTTCTTT.

J is TRBJ2-2 and V is TRBV5-1, with D unclear. The CDR3 runs to 15 residues. Germline V gene sequence: CDR1 SGHRS, CDR2 YFSETQ. The germline V and J ends were trimmed by 0 bases and 1 base, with 7 bases remaining between them. As DNA, the CDR3 is TGCGCCAGCAGCTTGGTCGTCGGGAACACCGGGGAGCTGTTTTTT. Residues: CASSLVVGNTGELFF.

The V call is TRBV15, the J call TRBJ2-1; 8 nucleotides agree with TRBD1. Germline trimming cut 1 base from V and 8 bases from J; bases unmatched to any gene: 4. This CDR3 contains 14 residues. In germline, CDR1 is LNHNV, CDR2 YYDKDF (reference sequence). CDR3 nucleotides: TGTGCCACCAGCAGAGTTCAGGGGGCGCATGAGCAGTTCTTC. Residues: CATSRVQGAHEQFF.

J is TRBJ1-2 and V is TRBV4-1, with TRBD1 as a possible D gene (6 bases). V lost 3 bases to trimming and J lost 4 bases, with 21 bases between them. Germline V gene sequence: CDR1 MGHRA, CDR2 YSYEKL. The CDR3 length is 17 residues. Here the CDR3 reads CASSQSEAGHFSYGYTF. The DNA of the CDR3 is TGCGCCAGCAGCCAGTCCGAGGCGGGACACTTCTCCTATGGCTACACCTTC.

The chain recombines TRBV25-1 with TRBJ2-1; TRBD1 agrees at 9 bases. The J segment lost 5 bases and the V segment lost 4 bases, leaving 6 bases of the junction unmatched. This CDR3 is built from 15 residues. Germline-derived CDR1 and CDR2 are MGHDK and SYGVNS. The chain's CDR3 is CASSGTGGLHNEQFF. In DNA form, the CDR3 reads TGTGCCAGCAGTGGAACAGGGGGCCTTCACAATGAGCAGTTCTTC.

The J gene is TRBJ2-3, the V gene TRBV9, with TRBD2 matching 10 bases. CDR3 length: 15 amino acids. The V segment lost 2 bases and the J segment 3 bases; nucleotides outside the gene matches: 3. Germline V gene sequence: CDR1 SGDLS, CDR2 YYNGEE. CDR3 protein: CASSVGLARTDTQYF. As DNA, the CDR3 is TGTGCCAGCAGCGTGGGACTAGCGAGGACAGATACGCAGTATTTT.

This chain links TRBV7-2 with TRBJ1-2; D gene unclear. Trimming took off 3 bases at V and 6 bases at J, with 11 bases between the two ends. The CDR3 extends over 13 amino acids. From germline, CDR1 is SGHTA and CDR2 FQGNSA. CDR3 sequence: CASSFGRGNGYTF. CDR3 sequence (DNA): TGTGCCAGCAGCTTCGGACGAGGAAATGGCTACACCTTC. Full variable domain (outside the CDR3, taken from reference TRBV7-2 and TRBJ1-2): GAGVSQSPSNKVTEKGKDVELRCDPISGHTALYWYRQSLGQGLEFLIYFQGNSAPDKSGLPSDRFSAERTGGSVSTLTIQRTQQEDSAVYLCASSFGRGNGYTFGSGTRLTVV.

The genes are TRBV29-1 and TRBJ2-7; 12 bases match TRBD2. Germline assignment: CDR1 SQVTM and CDR2 ANQGSEA. V gave up 0 bases and J gave up 4 bases; unmatched junction bases: 10. The CDR3 has 17 residues. CDR3 DNA sequence: TGCAGCGTTGAAGATGGTCGGGTAGGACTAGCGGGGTACGAGCAGTACTTC. Its protein product is CSVEDGRVGLAGYEQYF.

The table lists this clone with a count of one. The CDR3 loop reads CASSARFGGHHNEQFF. In nucleotides, the CDR3 is TGTGCCAGCAGCGCCCGTTTCGGGGGGCATCACAATGAGCAGTTCTTC. This chain uses TRBV9 with TRBJ2-1; perhaps TRBD2 as D (7 bases). Germline V lookup: CDR1 SGDLS, CDR2 YYNGEE. There are 16 residues in the CDR3. V lost 3 bases to trimming and J lost 5 bases, with 18 bases between them. Together with reference TRBV9 and TRBJ2-1, the CDR3 gives the full variable domain: DSGVTQTPKHLITATGQRVTLRCSPRSGDLSVYWYQQSLDQGLQFLIQYYNGEERAKGNILERFSAQQFPDLHSELNLSSLELGDSALYFCASSARFGGHHNEQFFGPGTRLTVL.

The chain has TRBV29-1 and TRBJ2-4, with TRBD1 matching 9 bases. In germline, CDR1 is SQVTM, CDR2 ANQGSEA. Trimming took 7 bases from V and 13 from J; bases not matched to a gene: 11. The CDR3 has 12 residues. CDR3 in amino acids: CSGGDRAYFQYF. CDR3 coding DNA: TGCAGCGGCGGGGACAGGGCGTATTTCCAGTACTTC.

This clone has a handful of counts. The chain uses TRBV27 and TRBJ2-3; D remains unclear. The CDR3 has 16 residues. Germline lookup yields CDR1 MNHEY and CDR2 SMNVEV (reference sequence). The V and J ends lost 6 bases and 4 bases respectively, with 20 bases between them. The CDR3: CASSPTPDRVPDTQYF. The CDR3 nucleotides read TGTGCCAGCAGCCCCACCCCGGACCGAGTGCCAGATACGCAGTATTTT.

This clone was seen only a few times. This chain links TRBV29-1 with TRBJ1-2; maybe TRBD1 (5 bases). This CDR3 is 12 amino acids long. With 2 bases removed from V and 8 bases from J, the gap between germline ends came to 12 bases. Germline CDR1 is SQVTM and CDR2 is ANQGSEA. Written as DNA, the CDR3 is TGCAGCGTTGAACATCAGGGAAAAGGCTACACCTTC. Translation: CSVEHQGKGYTF. The full variable domain, completed using reference TRBV29-1 and TRBJ1-2, is SAVISQKPSRDICQRGTSLTIQCQVDSQVTMMFWYRQQPGQSLTLIATANQGSEATYESGFVIDKFPISRPNLTFSTLTVSNMSPEDSSIYLCSVEHQGKGYTFGSGTRLTVV.